These 3 T cell receptor beta chains came from one sample sequenced in a study of blood T cell repertoires in COVID-19. Here immunoSEQ multiplex PCR was the method, and the copy in TCRdb shows in-frame clones only, minus some. The repertoire consists of some 150,000 clones, with over 80% occurring once and the leading ten covering more than 9.5%. The sample comprised peripheral blood. All receptors come from a woman aged 80 or older with acute or convalescent COVID-19.

The genes are TRBV7-8 and TRBJ2-2; D is uncertain. Germline V gene sequence: CDR1 SGHVS, CDR2 FQNEAQ. The CDR3 is 14 residues long. Trimming took off 0 bases at V and 4 bases at J, with 6 bases between the two ends. This CDR3 reads CASSLAFGTGELFF. CDR3 bases: TGTGCCAGCAGCTTAGCGTTCGGCACCGGGGAGCTGTTTTTT.

The CDR3 loop reads CTSPWRLANDEQYF. CDR3 DNA: TGCACCAGCCCGTGGAGACTAGCGAACGACGAGCAGTACTTC. The rearrangement joins TRBV1 to TRBJ2-7; the table's TRBD2 call for D was not verified on the DNA. TRBV1 constitutes a pseudogene. This CDR3 has 14 residues.

CDR3 nucleotides: TGTGCCAGCGGGGGGGGGATCAACGTCAATCAGCCCCAGCATTTT. Amino acids: CASGGGINVNQPQHF. The chain is built from TRBV6-5 and TRBJ1-5; possible D gene TRBD1, 5 bases. Trimming stripped 8 bases from V and 3 bases from J, with 17 bases between. The CDR3 covers 15 residues. CDR1 and CDR2 from the germline V gene are MNHEY and SVGAGI.